Given below is one T cell receptor beta chain in context. Antigen specificity is unknown. The sample is drawn from a study of T cell clones after liver transplantation. Findings and limits, study-wide: Graft donor-reactive T cells possibly entered the graft instead of undergoing deletion.

Germline lookup yields CDR1 WNHNN and CDR2 SYGVQD (reference sequence). The V gene lost 3 bases and the J gene lost 3 bases, with 13 bases spanning the gap. The CDR3 is 15 residues long. Using immunoSEQ multiplex PCR, the repertoire was profiled, and TCRdb retains in-frame clones only, with some absent. The top ten hold 14% to 15% of the sample, which has around 60,000 clones, 60% to 80% seen once. J is TRBJ2-3 and V is TRBV10-1, with a tentative D call TRBD2 (6 bases). The source is a human donor who received a liver transplant. Specimen: CD4+ T cells from blood, collected before liver transplant. For the CDR3, the DNA is TGCGCCAGCAGTGATCGACGGGGGTCAACAGATACGCAGTATTTT. This encodes CASSDRRGSTDTQYF.